These 30 T cell receptor beta chains were sequenced from one sample in a study of blood T cell repertoires in COVID-19. Clones were read by immunoSEQ multiplex PCR, and TCRdb kept only the in-frame ones, dropping some. The table records about 300,000 clones, 86% of them present only once. The sample taken for sequencing was PBMCs or T cells enriched from blood (not recorded which). The receptors were sampled from a man aged 25 to 40 who had recovered from COVID-19.

J is TRBJ1-1 and V is TRBV30, with TRBD1 matching over 9 bases. The germline V gene has CDR1 GTSNPN and CDR2 SVGIG (reference sequence). CDR3 length equals 14 residues. The V and J ends lost 4 bases and 8 bases, in that order; junction bases with no gene match: 11. Here the CDR3 DNA reads TGTGCCTGGAAACCGGGACAGGGCTTAGTAGAAGCTTTCTTT. Its translation: CAWKPGQGLVEAFF.

J is TRBJ1-5 and V is TRBV28; a possible D gene is TRBD1 (6 bases). This CDR3 is 17 amino acids long. Trimming removed 5 bases from V and 1 base from J, with 18 bases in between. CDR1 and CDR2 from the germline V gene are MDHEN and SYDVKM. This CDR3 is CASSPGTIGVSNQPQHF. In nucleotides, the CDR3 is TGTGCCAGCAGTCCCGGGACAATTGGGGTCAGCAATCAGCCCCAGCATTTT.

The genes are TRBV7-9 and TRBJ1-1, with TRBD1 as a possible D gene (5 bases). V was trimmed by 5 bases and J by 9 bases, leaving 13 bases between them. CDR1 and CDR2 (germline): SEHNR, FQNEAQ (reference sequence). This CDR3 is 12 amino acids long. The CDR3 DNA is TGTGCCAGCAGCATCGGTCAGGGTAAAGCTTTCTTT. This codes for CASSIGQGKAFF.

The table lists this clone with a count of one. CDR3 DNA: TGTGCCACCAGTGACGGTGACGGGGGGGGGAAACTGTTTTTT. It is translated as CATSDGDGGGKLFF. V usage is TRBV24-1 and J usage is TRBJ1-4; tentative D call: TRBD1 (5 bases). CDR1 is KGHDR, CDR2 SFDVKD, per germline. The CDR3 runs 14 residues. The V end lost 4 bases, the J end lost 11 bases, and 16 bases lay between the germline ends.

The DNA for the CDR3 is TGTGCCATCGGTCGTCGGACTCTGAACACCGGGGAGCTGTTTTTT. Translated, it gives CAIGRRTLNTGELFF. The chain carries TRBV3-1 (or the pseudogene TRBV3-2) and TRBJ2-2, with a weak D call TRBD2 (5 bases). Between the trimmed V and J ends, which lost 10 bases and 1 base, there was a span of 16 bases. The CDR3 totals 15 residues. Germline V lookup: CDR1 LGHDT, CDR2 YNNKEL (reference sequence).

This clone appeared a single time. This sequence joins TRBV6-5 and TRBJ2-2, with 7 bases that match TRBD2. Germline V gene data show CDR1 as MNHEY and CDR2 as SVGAGI. Trimming took 0 bases from V and 5 from J; bases not matched to a gene: 3. This CDR3 contains 15 residues. CDR3 protein: CASSYSGGVTGELFF. DNA for the CDR3: TGTGCCAGCAGTTACTCTGGGGGGGTAACCGGGGAGCTGTTTTTT.

The chain employs TRBV24-1 and TRBJ2-1; 8 bases are shared with TRBD1. Germline-derived CDR1 and CDR2 are KGHDR and SFDVKD. After removal of 4 bases from V and 4 bases from J, the junction contained 8 bases not matched to a gene. This CDR3 region has 16 residues. In DNA form, the CDR3 reads TGTGCCACCAGTGAACTGACAGGGGCCTCTTACAATGAGCAGTTCTTC. It is translated as CATSELTGASYNEQFF.

The V call is TRBV27, the J call TRBJ1-3; weak D call: TRBD1 (6 bases). The CDR3 is made up of 14 amino acids. Trimming left V 5 bases short and J 2 bases short, with 10 bases between. Germline assignment: CDR1 MNHEY and CDR2 SMNVEV (reference sequence). CDR3 bases: TGTGCCAGCAGTCCCGCAGGGGCTGGAAACACCATATATTTT. It codes for CASSPAGAGNTIYF.

The V call is TRBV5-1, the J call TRBJ2-6; 9 bases line up with TRBD1. The V gene's germline CDR1 is SGHRS and CDR2 YFSETQ. The CDR3 is 19 residues long. After removal of 4 bases from V and 0 bases from J, the junction contained 11 bases not matched to a gene. The DNA for the CDR3 is TGCGCCAGCAGCGCACTACCGGGACAGGGAAACTCTGGGGCCAACGTCCTGACTTTC. As protein: CASSALPGQGNSGANVLTF.

The chain has TRBV5-1 and TRBJ1-1; 7 bases align to TRBD1. This CDR3 is built from 16 residues. The V gene end was trimmed by 4 bases and the J gene end by 1 base; junction bases not matched to a gene: 10. Germline V CDR1 and CDR2: SGHRS, YFSETQ. CDR3 coding DNA: TGCGCCAGCAGCCTAGGACAGGCGCCTGGGAACACTGAAGCTTTCTTT. As protein: CASSLGQAPGNTEAFF.

V gene TRBV2 combines with J gene TRBJ2-2; no clear D gene. The CDR3 is 13 residues long. Germline-derived CDR1 and CDR2 are SNHLY and FYNNEI. The ends were cut back, 6 bases at V and 3 bases at J, with 8 bases in the middle. The CDR3 region is CASRRLDTGELFF. CDR3 sequence (DNA): TGTGCCAGCAGGCGACTGGACACCGGGGAGCTGTTTTTT.

V and J are TRBV24-1 and TRBJ1-2, with TRBD1 matching 7 bases. This CDR3 spans 14 amino acids. V shed 8 bases, J shed 7 bases, and the junction held 12 bases outside the gene matches. Germline V gene data show CDR1 as KGHDR and CDR2 as SFDVKD. CDR3 DNA sequence: TGTGCCACCAATGAGGGTCCAGGGACAGCTGGCTACACCTTC. As protein: CATNEGPGTAGYTF.

The chain employs TRBV11-2 and TRBJ2-2, with D perhaps matching TRBD1 (5 bases). Trimming cost V 5 bases and J 0 bases, with 19 bases left between them. Germline-derived CDR1 and CDR2 are SGHAT and FQNNGV. The CDR3 totals 18 residues. The CDR3 spells CASSLIFRQSANTGELFF. The DNA of the CDR3 is TGTGCCAGCAGCCTCATATTTCGACAGTCCGCGAACACCGGGGAGCTGTTTTTT.

The V and J genes are TRBV27 and TRBJ1-3; 9 bases map to TRBD1. Germline V CDR1 and CDR2: MNHEY, SMNVEV (reference sequence). The CDR3 length is 17 residues. Unmatched junction bases numbered 10, after V lost 4 bases and J lost 3 bases. The CDR3 loop is CASSSRTGGAYGNTIYF. The CDR3 DNA reads TGTGCCAGCAGTTCTCGTACAGGGGGCGCGTATGGAAACACCATATATTTT.

The V call is TRBV3-1 (or the pseudogene TRBV3-2), the J call TRBJ2-3; D possibly corresponds to TRBD1 (5 bases). The CDR3 has 14 amino acids. V was pared by 3 bases and J by 4 bases, with 11 bases between. Germline-derived CDR1 and CDR2 are LGHDT and YNNKEL (reference sequence). CDR3: CASSQDDSSDTQYF. The CDR3 nucleotides read TGTGCCAGCAGCCAGGATGACAGCTCAGATACGCAGTATTTT.

The V gene is TRBV5-1, the J gene TRBJ1-3; D is perhaps TRBD1 (6 bases). V was shortened by 5 bases and J by 2 bases, with 11 bases between the two germline ends. CDR1 and CDR2 (germline): SGHRS, YFSETQ. The CDR3 loop spans 14 amino acids. The CDR3 is CASRQGVAGNTIYF. CDR3 in DNA: TGCGCCAGCAGACAGGGAGTAGCTGGAAACACCATATATTTT.

This clone has a single count. The chain employs TRBV28 and TRBJ1-4, with D uncertain. This CDR3 region has 14 residues. The V gene lost 5 bases and the J gene lost 5 bases, with 12 bases spanning the gap. CDR1 MDHEN and CDR2 SYDVKM come from the germline V gene. The CDR3 region is CASSVRDRNEKLFF. As DNA, the CDR3 is TGTGCCAGCAGTGTCCGGGATAGAAATGAAAAACTGTTTTTT.

This chain joins TRBV5-1 and TRBJ2-7; 10 nucleotides agree with TRBD1. The CDR3 spans 12 residues. The germline CDR1 and CDR2 sequences are SGHRS and YFSETQ. V lost 4 bases to trimming and J lost 9 bases; unmatched junction nucleotides: 4. In DNA form, the CDR3 reads TGCGCCAGCAGCGAGACAGGGGGCGGGCAGTACTTC. This encodes CASSETGGGQYF.

J is TRBJ2-7 and V is TRBV5-6; a weak D match, TRBD2 (7 bases). The V and J ends lost 6 bases and 6 bases respectively, with 19 bases between them. Per the germline V gene, CDR1 is SGHDT and CDR2 is YYEEEE. The CDR3 runs 14 residues. CDR3: CASTEGGGVSEQYF. CDR3 nucleotides: TGTGCCAGCACCGAGGGGGGAGGGGTTTCCGAGCAGTACTTC.

The chain employs TRBV10-2 and TRBJ2-2; a weak D match, TRBD2 (5 bases). Germline loops: CDR1 WSHSY, CDR2 SAAADI. V was cut by 9 bases and J by 7 bases, with 9 bases left in between. The CDR3 is 11 amino acids. The CDR3 reads CASRGSGELFF. The CDR3 nucleotides read TGCGCCAGTCGGGGTAGCGGGGAGCTGTTTTTT.

This clone showed up just a few times. This chain connects TRBV19 to TRBJ1-1, with no clear D. The CDR3 sequence is 13 residues long. Germline V gene sequence: CDR1 LNHDA, CDR2 SQIVND (reference sequence). V dropped 5 bases and J dropped 0 bases, with 7 bases sitting between them. The CDR3 here is CASSSYMNTEAFF. CDR3 DNA: TGTGCCAGTAGTTCTTACATGAACACTGAAGCTTTCTTT.

The J gene is TRBJ1-2, the V gene TRBV7-8, with 8 positions matching TRBD1. CDR1 is SGHVS, CDR2 FQNEAQ, per germline. This CDR3 has 16 residues. J gave up 5 bases and V 5 bases, and 13 bases lay outside the gene matches. Here the CDR3 DNA reads TGTGCCAGCAGCGTGACGAACAGGGGGGGAGGTTATGGCTACACCTTC. Its translation: CASSVTNRGGGYGYTF.

This chain connects TRBV7-9 to TRBJ2-1; possibly TRBD1 for D (5 bases). The CDR3 is 14 residues long. CDR1 and CDR2 from the germline V gene are SEHNR and FQNEAQ (reference sequence). V was pared by 1 base and J by 4 bases, with 8 bases between. The CDR3, as DNA: TGTGCCAGCAGCTTAGAGGGGTTTTACAATGAGCAGTTCTTC. This translates into CASSLEGFYNEQFF.

V usage is TRBV5-1 and J usage is TRBJ2-3; D is perhaps TRBD1 (6 bases). This CDR3 has 15 residues. Trimming took off 4 bases at V and 1 base at J, with 13 bases between the two ends. CDR1 and CDR2 (germline): SGHRS, YFSETQ. CDR3 in DNA: TGCGCCAGCAGCGCCGCGGCAGGGGGCACAGATACGCAGTATTTT. Translating gives CASSAAAGGTDTQYF.

CDR3 in DNA: TGTGCCATCAGTCCTTCCACAGATACGCAGTATTTT. Translation: CAISPSTDTQYF. The chain couples TRBV10-3 to TRBJ2-3; D ambiguous. The length of the CDR3 is 12 residues. Germline CDR1 reads ENHRY; CDR2 reads SYGVKD. Trimming removed 5 bases at V and 2 bases at J, with 5 bases between.

The chain uses TRBV6-1 and TRBJ2-1; D is ambiguous. Trimming stripped 6 bases from V and 7 bases from J, with 7 bases between. Germline lookup yields CDR1 MNHNS and CDR2 SASEGT. This CDR3 has 11 amino acids. Here the CDR3 DNA reads TGTGCCAGCAGCTTGAGTAATGAGCAGTTCTTC. Translated, it gives CASSLSNEQFF.

Points on this clone: Other DNA sequences in this sample translate to the same CDR3. The J gene is TRBJ2-7, the V gene TRBV30; 7 positions agree with TRBD1. V shed 0 bases and J 0 bases; nucleotides not matched to a gene: 2. The V gene's germline CDR1 is GTSNPN and CDR2 SVGIG (reference sequence). The CDR3 consists of 14 residues. CDR3 nucleotide sequence: TGTGCCTGGAGTGTACAGGGGAGCTCCTACGAGCAGTACTTC. Residues: CAWSVQGSSYEQYF.

This rearrangement joins TRBV19 to TRBJ1-5; 9 bases are a match to TRBD1. The V gene end was trimmed by 2 bases and the J gene end by 1 base; junction bases not matched to a gene: 3. This CDR3 is 16 amino acids long. Germline loops: CDR1 LNHDA, CDR2 SQIVND (reference sequence). The CDR3 DNA is TGTGCCAGTAGTATAAGGACAGGGGCGAGCAATCAGCCCCAGCATTTT. This gives the protein CASSIRTGASNQPQHF.

DNA for the CDR3: TGTGCCAGCAGCCAACCCGACAGGACCCACGAGCAGTACTTC. This sequence encodes CASSQPDRTHEQYF. The rearrangement links TRBV4-2 to TRBJ2-7; TRBD1 is a possible D gene (6 bases). This CDR3 spans 14 amino acids. The germline gives CDR1 LGHNA, CDR2 YNFKEQ. The V and J ends lost 2 bases and 5 bases respectively, with 13 bases between them.

The chain combines TRBV5-8 with TRBJ2-2; the match to TRBD2 covers 8 bases. This CDR3 is built from 17 residues. V trimming: 2 bases; J trimming: 6 bases; junction bases outside the gene matches: 12. Germline V gene lookup returns CDR1 SGHTS and CDR2 YDEGEE. The CDR3 nucleotides are TGTGCCAGCAGCTTCAGGAGCGGGGGTCGCTTAGCCGGGGAGCTGTTTTTT. Translating it yields CASSFRSGGRLAGELFF.